The 22 T cell receptor beta chains presented below share a single source sample, sequenced in a study of early T cells in non-severe SARS-CoV-2 infection. A single record per CDR3 protein comes from TCRdb applying MiXCR to the 5' RACE reads. The table has about 50,000 distinct CDR3 sequences, around 9.6% seen once; the top ten hold over 4.5%. Sequences were derived from whole blood, sampled at baseline. The receptor source for this set is an adult who was a healthcare worker with PCR-confirmed SARS-CoV-2 infection or an uninfected control (not recorded which).

This chain uses TRBV29-1 with TRBJ2-5; tentative D call: TRBD2 (6 bases). The CDR3 extends over 13 amino acids. The germline V and J ends were trimmed by 4 bases and 3 bases, with 12 bases remaining between them. Germline lookup yields CDR1 SQVTM and CDR2 ANQGSEA. The DNA of the CDR3 is TGCAGCGTTGGTGGCGGGGTCAAAGAGACCCAGTACTTC. Protein product: CSVGGGVKETQYF.

This clonotype has ten or more counts. This chain links TRBV3-1 with TRBJ1-2; tentatively, D is TRBD1 (5 bases). Germline lookup yields CDR1 LGHDT and CDR2 YNNKEL (reference sequence). Trimming removed 4 bases at V and 8 bases at J, with 20 bases between. CDR3 length: 15 residues. The CDR3 loop reads CASSPTRGAYLGYTF. The CDR3 DNA follows: TGTGCCAGCAGCCCGACGCGGGGCGCCTATTTGGGCTACACCTTC.

The rearrangement joins TRBV20-1 to TRBJ2-1; unclear D gene. CDR3 length: 15 amino acids. The germline V gene has CDR1 DFQATT and CDR2 SNEGSKA (reference sequence). V lost 0 bases to trimming and J lost 6 bases, with 15 bases between them. The CDR3 here is CSARDSSGRANEQFF. The CDR3 bases are TGCAGTGCTAGAGACAGTTCCGGCAGAGCCAATGAGCAGTTCTTC.

This clonotype turned up a few times. The rearrangement links TRBV6-2 or TRBV6-3 to TRBJ1-2; D possibly corresponds to TRBD1 (6 bases). With 5 bases removed from V and 3 bases from J, the gap between germline ends came to 13 bases. The CDR3 extends over 14 amino acids. Germline V lookup: CDR1 MNHEY, CDR2 SVGEGT. The CDR3 bases are TGTGCCAGCAGTCGACAGGAAATGTACTATGGCTACACCTTC. Its protein is CASSRQEMYYGYTF.

This clonotype was seen many times. The DNA for the CDR3 is TGTGCCAGCAGCTTAGCGTTCGGTCGCGACGAGCAGTACTTC. The encoded protein is CASSLAFGRDEQYF. The chain joins TRBV7-6 to TRBJ2-7; D gene uncertain. This CDR3 comprises 14 residues. Looked up from germline, CDR1 is SGHVS and CDR2 is FNYEAQ. Between the trimmed V and J ends, which lost 0 bases and 5 bases, there was a span of 11 bases.

The chain is built from TRBV27 and TRBJ1-4, with 8 positions matching TRBD1. The CDR3 totals 16 residues. The germline CDR1 and CDR2 sequences are MNHEY and SMNVEV (reference sequence). J lost 4 bases, V lost 4 bases, and 8 bases had no gene match. This CDR3 reads CASSSLPTGGNEKLFF. Here the CDR3 DNA reads TGTGCCAGCAGTTCCCTACCAACAGGGGGTAATGAAAAACTGTTTTTT.

The chain has TRBV6-5 and TRBJ1-6; tentatively, D is TRBD1 (6 bases). The germline V gene has CDR1 MNHEY and CDR2 SVGAGI. The CDR3 totals 13 residues. Trimming removed 4 bases at V and 9 bases at J, with 10 bases between. The CDR3 region has the DNA TGTGCCAGCAGTTCCCTAGGGGGTTCACCCCTCCACTTT. It codes for CASSSLGGSPLHF.

This clonotype has only a few counts. CDR3 nucleotides: TGTGCCAGCAGCTTTGATTTAGAGACCCAGTACTTC. Its translation is CASSFDLETQYF. The chain employs TRBV7-8 and TRBJ2-5; D gene uncertain. Germline lookup yields CDR1 SGHVS and CDR2 FQNEAQ. The CDR3 covers 12 residues. V lost 3 bases, J lost 4 bases, and 6 bases lay in between.

The table lists this clonotype with many counts. This chain links TRBV3-1 with TRBJ2-1; D call uncertain. V dropped 3 bases and J dropped 0 bases, with 6 bases sitting between them. Germline CDR1 is LGHDT and CDR2 is YNNKEL (reference sequence). CDR3 length: 14 residues. The CDR3 sequence: CASSQVFSYNEQFF. CDR3 nucleotides: TGTGCCAGCAGCCAGGTTTTCTCCTACAATGAGCAGTTCTTC.

About this clonotype: A junction end diverges from the germline sequence, so it may reflect a read error. The chain combines TRBV4-1 with TRBJ1-2; unclear D gene. The CDR3 consists of 12 residues. The germline V gene encodes CDR1 MGHRA and CDR2 YSYEKL. This CDR3 is CASSQDGYGYAF. CDR3 coding DNA: TGCGCCAGCAGCCAAGATGGATATGGCTACGCCTTC.

The V call is TRBV6-6, the J call TRBJ1-6, with 10 nucleotides matching TRBD1. This CDR3 contains 15 residues. Germline values: CDR1 MNHNY, CDR2 SVGAGI (reference sequence). V was pared by 5 bases and J by 10 bases, with 8 bases of the junction left unmatched. The CDR3 DNA follows: TGTGCCAGCAGTCCCGGGACAGGGGTAGGCTCACCCCTCCACTTT. Its protein product is CASSPGTGVGSPLHF.

This clonotype was counted many times. This chain links TRBV11-2 with TRBJ2-1; D could derive from TRBD1 or TRBD2 (5 bases each). Trimming took 1 base from V and 12 from J, leaving 22 bases between them. Looked up from germline, CDR1 is SGHAT and CDR2 is FQNNGV. The CDR3 covers 16 residues. The CDR3, as DNA: TGTGCCAGCAGCTTAGGATTACTTGGGACGGCCTTTCGGCAGTTCTTC. Amino acid sequence: CASSLGLLGTAFRQFF.

This clonotype was detected a few times. The CDR3 nucleotides read TGTGCCAGCAGTGGAGCGGGGGGGCTGGAGACCCAGTACTTC. The encoded protein is CASSGAGGLETQYF. V is TRBV6-4 and J is TRBJ2-5; TRBD2 matches 10 bases. Germline trimming cut 4 bases from V and 5 bases from J; bases unmatched to any gene: 4. CDR3 length: 14 amino acids. Per the germline V gene, CDR1 is MRHNA and CDR2 is SNTAGT.

This clonotype was seen at least ten times. The genes are TRBV5-4 and TRBJ2-1; D unclear. V shed 2 bases and J shed 1 base, with 13 bases lying between them. CDR3 size: 16 residues. The V gene's germline CDR1 is SGHNT and CDR2 YYREEE (reference sequence). The CDR3 bases are TGTGCCAGCAGCTTTAACGGCGGAAGATCCTACAATGAGCAGTTCTTC. Protein: CASSFNGGRSYNEQFF.

There are many counts of this clonotype. The chain carries TRBV7-6 and TRBJ2-4; TRBD2 matches 9 bases. V lost 4 bases to trimming and J lost 1 base; unmatched junction nucleotides: 5. Germline CDR1 SGHVS, CDR2 FNYEAQ. The CDR3 has 16 amino acids. The chain's CDR3 is CASSSGTSSAKNIQYF. The CDR3 nucleotides are TGTGCCAGCAGCTCCGGGACTAGCAGCGCCAAAAACATTCAGTACTTC.

This clonotype was found a few times. The chain recombines TRBV7-9 with TRBJ1-5; the D is unclear. Germline-derived CDR1 and CDR2 are SEHNR and FQNEAQ (reference sequence). Trimming took 9 bases from V and 0 from J, leaving 12 bases between them. The CDR3 has 14 residues. CDR3 protein: CARNLKNSNQPQHF. The CDR3 DNA reads as TGTGCCAGAAACCTCAAGAATAGCAATCAGCCCCAGCATTTT. The full variable domain, in which reference TRBV7-9 and TRBJ1-5 provide the parts outside the CDR3, is DTGVSQNPRHKITKRGQNVTFRCDPISEHNRLYWYRQTLGQGPEFLTYFQNEAQLEKSRLLSDRFSAERPKGSFSTLEIQRTEQGDSAMYLCARNLKNSNQPQHFGDGTRLSIL.

This clonotype qualifies as medium-sized. The chain is built from TRBV27 and TRBJ2-7, with D possibly matching TRBD1 (6 bases). CDR1 MNHEY and CDR2 SMNVEV come from the germline V gene (reference sequence). The CDR3 runs to 13 residues. The V gene lost 5 bases and the J gene lost 7 bases, with 15 bases spanning the gap. This CDR3 reads CASSPSGRGEQYF. In DNA, the CDR3 is TGTGCCAGCAGTCCCTCTGGCAGGGGTGAGCAGTACTTC.

V is TRBV7-6 and J is TRBJ2-2, with D possibly being TRBD2 (7 bases). V was cut by 5 bases and J by 6 bases, with 16 bases left in between. The CDR3 sequence is 15 residues long. CDR1 is SGHVS and CDR2 is FNYEAQ in the germline V gene. In nucleotides, the CDR3 is TGTGCCAGCAGCGCAACTCCCGGGGGGCCCGGGGAGCTGTTTTTT. Encoded protein: CASSATPGGPGELFF. The full variable domain, completed using reference TRBV7-6 and TRBJ2-2, is GAGVSQSPRYKVTKRGQDVALRCDPISGHVSLYWYRQALGQGPEFLTYFNYEAQQDKSGLPNDRFSAERPEGSISTLTIQRTEQRDSAMYRCASSATPGGPGELFFGEGSRLTVL.

This clonotype has ten or more counts. The chain's CDR3 is CASSETANYGYTF. The CDR3 nucleotides read TGTGCCAGCAGTGAAACAGCTAACTATGGCTACACCTTC. V and J are TRBV6-1 and TRBJ1-2; no clear D. V was pared by 2 bases and J by 0 bases, with 4 bases between. CDR1 is MNHNS and CDR2 is SASEGT in the germline V gene. The CDR3 extends over 13 amino acids.

Ten or more counts support this clonotype. The CDR3 reads CASRPTSGSSYNEQFF. The CDR3 nucleotides are TGCGCCAGCAGACCGACGAGCGGGAGCTCCTACAATGAGCAGTTCTTC. The chain uses TRBV4-1 and TRBJ2-1, with 8 bases aligning to TRBD2. Germline-derived CDR1 and CDR2 are MGHRA and YSYEKL. CDR3 length: 16 amino acids. Unmatched junction bases numbered 7, after V lost 6 bases and J lost 0 bases.

In this sample, this clonotype turned up a few times. The rearrangement links TRBV28 to TRBJ2-1; 11 bases agree with TRBD2. The CDR3 has 15 amino acids. CDR1 is MDHEN and CDR2 is SYDVKM in the germline V gene. The J segment lost 9 bases and the V segment lost 4 bases, leaving 8 bases of the junction unmatched. The CDR3: CASSSPGLADFEQFF. The CDR3 DNA reads TGTGCCAGCAGTTCTCCGGGACTAGCGGATTTTGAGCAGTTCTTC.

This clonotype was detected many times. The chain is built from TRBV6-1 and TRBJ2-2; a possible D gene is TRBD2 (6 bases). This CDR3 has 16 amino acids. Germline CDR1 reads MNHNS; CDR2 reads SASEGT. V gave up 3 bases and J gave up 2 bases, with 13 bases separating them. This CDR3 reads CASSDTPGTNTGELFF. CDR3 nucleotide sequence: TGTGCCAGCAGTGACACCCCGGGGACTAACACCGGGGAGCTGTTTTTT.